A selection of T cell receptor beta chains follows, all from one sample in a study of blood T cell repertoires in COVID-19. The data were produced by immunoSEQ multiplex PCR, yet TCRdb's version contains in-frame clones alone and is incomplete. The sample carries around 61,000 clones, 65% to 90% recorded once. The sequenced material came from peripheral blood. Every receptor here comes from a man aged 50 to 60 with active COVID-19. Each CDR3 is given with its conserved first and last residue. D genes are given only for firm matches. Size is stated for part of the rows, as once, few or many counts, or as a class when the clone is expanded.

v_gene	j_gene	abundance	d_gene	CDR3nt	CDR3aa
TRBV5-1	TRBJ2-5	.	.	TGCGCCAGCGCTGGGGTCCCACCGGGACTTAACAACCAAGAGACCCAGTACTTC	CASAGVPPGLNNQETQYF
TRBV4-1	TRBJ2-3	.	TRBD1	TGCGCCAGCAGCCAAGAAACCGGGACAGGGAGGGGTACGCAGTATTTT	CASSQETGTGRGTQYF
TRBV6-6	TRBJ2-5	few	TRBD2	TGTGCCAGCAGTTACCTGGTTAGCGGGGGGGTGGAGACCCAGTACTTC	CASSYLVSGGVETQYF
TRBV27	TRBJ1-2	.	TRBD1	TGTGCCAGCAGTCCCCGACAGGGATTAGAAGGCTACACCTTC	CASSPRQGLEGYTF
TRBV7-8	TRBJ2-1	.	.	TGTGCCAGCAGCTCCCGGCGGGTCCGTGCGTTAAATGAGCAGTTCTTC	CASSSRRVRALNEQFF
TRBV5-1	TRBJ2-7	.	TRBD1	TGCGCCAGCAGTGACAGGGTAAGCTCCTACGAGCAGTACTTC	CASSDRVSSYEQYF
TRBV29-1	TRBJ1-1	.	TRBD1	TGCAGCGTCTCCTTTCCCTTAACAGGGGGGTCTTTCTTT	CSVSFPLTGGSFF
TRBV6-1	TRBJ2-7	once	.	TGTGCCAGCAGTGATTTCCGCGAGCAGTACTTC	CASSDFREQYF
TRBV28	TRBJ1-1	.	.	TGTGCCAGCAGACAAGGGGGGGATTCGGGGAACACTGAAGCTTTCTTT	CASRQGGDSGNTEAFF
TRBV4-2	TRBJ2-1	.	TRBD2	TGTGCCAGCAGCCATGCTTCTGGGACTAGCGGGAGCAGTGAGCAGTTCTTC	CASSHASGTSGSSEQFF
TRBV6-2/TRBV6-3	TRBJ2-1	.	TRBD2	TGTGCCAGCAGTTACTCTGGACTAGCGGGACCCCGCTCCTACAATGAGCAGTTCTTC	CASSYSGLAGPRSYNEQFF
TRBV11-2	TRBJ2-1	.	.	TGTGCCAGCAGCTTAGAGGGGAGGCCCTACAATGAGCAGTTCTTC	CASSLEGRPYNEQFF
TRBV29-1	TRBJ1-5	.	TRBD1	TGCAGCGTCGGACAGGGGGGCAATCAGCCCCAGCATTTT	CSVGQGGNQPQHF
TRBV29-1	TRBJ1-2	.	.	TGCAGCGTCGAGGGGGGGCTCTATGGCTACACCTTC	CSVEGGLYGYTF
TRBV10-3	TRBJ1-1	.	TRBD1	TGTGCCATCAGTGACTACGGGACAGCACTCCCTGAAGCTTTCTTT	CAISDYGTALPEAFF
TRBV5-1	TRBJ2-7	.	.	TGCGCCAGCAGCTTGGATGAGGCGCTGTACTTC	CASSLDEALYF
TRBV30	TRBJ1-2	.	.	TGTGCCTGGAGTAGTGGTAGCAGTACCTATGGCTACACCTTC	CAWSSGSSTYGYTF
TRBV28	TRBJ2-7	.	TRBD2	TGTGCCAGCAGCTCCGGACTAGCGCCTCCCTACGAGCAGTACTTC	CASSSGLAPPYEQYF
TRBV24-1	TRBJ2-5	few	.	TGTGCCACCAGTGATTTGCGGTTTGCGGGTGAAGAGACCCAGTACTTC	CATSDLRFAGEETQYF
TRBV6-1	TRBJ2-1	.	TRBD2	TGTGCCAGCAGTGACACTAGCGGGAGTAGTGATGAGCAGTTCTTC	CASSDTSGSSDEQFF
TRBV30	TRBJ2-1	.	TRBD2	TGTGCCTGGAGCGACCCCGGGACTAGCGGTTACAATGAGCAGTTCTTC	CAWSDPGTSGYNEQFF
TRBV3-1/TRBV3-2	TRBJ1-1	.	TRBD1	TGTGCCAGCAGCAAGGACAGTCAGGGGGCTGAAGCTTTCTTT	CASSKDSQGAEAFF
TRBV7-9	TRBJ1-5	few	.	TGTGCCAGCAGCCCCATCGGGGCCGGAGGGGCCCAGCATTTT	CASSPIGAGGAQHF
TRBV7-9	TRBJ2-7	.	TRBD2	TGTGCCAGCAGCTTAGAGGGTAGCGGGGGGCGGCCCTACGAGCAGTACTTC	CASSLEGSGGRPYEQYF
TRBV18	TRBJ1-1	.	TRBD1	TGTGCCAGCTCACCCAGGGACAGCAACACTGAAGCTTTCTTT	CASSPRDSNTEAFF